This passage covers 14 T cell receptor beta chains from one sample sequenced in a study of T cells in Graves' hyperthyroidism and ophthalmopathy. TCR beta CDR3 regions were amplified from RNA transcripts. HTBI primers drove first-round RT-PCR of the TCR CDR3. TCRdb re-called the multiplex PCR reads through MiXCR, storing one row per CDR3 protein. This sample has more than 500,000 distinct CDR3 sequences; around 15% occur once, and the top ten carry approximately 3.9%. The sample was blood. The receptor source for this set is a woman aged 25 to 39 with Graves' hyperthyroidism.

This clonotype was found many times. This chain connects TRBV6-1 to TRBJ2-1, with unresolved D. Deletions cut 5 bases from V and 2 bases from J, with 10 bases between. This CDR3 has 14 amino acids. Germline V gives CDR1 MNHNS, CDR2 SASEGT. CDR3 bases: TGTGCCAGCAGTTTTAGGCAGACCTACAATGAGCAGTTCTTC. Its translation: CASSFRQTYNEQFF.

This clonotype has just a few counts. This chain uses TRBV2 with TRBJ2-2; TRBD2 matches at 10 bases. The CDR3 is 16 residues long. Trimming took 5 bases from V and 4 from J; bases not matched to a gene: 7. Per germline, CDR1 SNHLY and CDR2 FYNNEI. CDR3 bases: TGTGCCAGCAGTACGGCTAGCGGGAGTGGCACCGGGGAGCTGTTTTTT. Amino acids: CASSTASGSGTGELFF.

This clonotype was seen ten or more times. The chain recombines TRBV7-9 with TRBJ2-5, with D maybe TRBD1 (6 bases). This CDR3 is built from 14 residues. Deletions cut 5 bases from V and 1 base from J, with 11 bases between. Germline-derived CDR1 and CDR2 are SEHNR and FQNEAQ (reference sequence). The CDR3 sequence is CASSPGALQETQYF. The CDR3 nucleotides are TGTGCCAGCAGCCCAGGGGCACTCCAAGAGACCCAGTACTTC.

J is TRBJ1-2 and V is TRBV20-1; 8 bases are shared with TRBD1. Germline V gene sequence: CDR1 DFQATT, CDR2 SNEGSKA (reference sequence). The CDR3 has 15 amino acids. V was pared by 2 bases and J by 4 bases, with 9 bases of the junction left unmatched. The CDR3 spells CSARPRDRTSYGYTF. The DNA for the CDR3 is TGCAGTGCTAGACCCCGGGACAGGACTAGCTATGGCTACACCTTC.

V gene TRBV7-3 combines with J gene TRBJ2-1; perhaps TRBD2 as D (6 bases). In germline, CDR1 is SGHTA, CDR2 FQGTGA. Trimming pared 1 base from V and 7 bases from J, leaving 20 bases between. This CDR3 is 17 amino acids long. CDR3 amino acids: CASSLIGFRTTPNEQFF. In DNA form, the CDR3 reads TGTGCCAGCAGCTTAATCGGATTTCGGACTACGCCAAATGAGCAGTTCTTC.

This clonotype was seen more than once but under ten times. The chain recombines TRBV19 with TRBJ2-7, with 13 bases identical to TRBD2. CDR1 and CDR2 from the germline V gene are LNHDA and SQIVND (reference sequence). The CDR3 spans 15 residues. V lost 3 bases, J lost 6 bases, and 5 bases stayed unmatched. This chain's CDR3 is CASSMGLAGFSEQYF. CDR3 nucleotides: TGTGCCAGTAGTATGGGACTAGCGGGATTCAGCGAGCAGTACTTC.

V and J are TRBV6-5 and TRBJ1-1, with 9 positions matching TRBD1. This CDR3 contains 16 residues. Losses at the gene ends were 2 bases for V and 3 bases for J; bases not matched to a gene: 7. The germline gives CDR1 MNHEY, CDR2 SVGAGI. The CDR3 DNA sequence: TGTGCCAGCAGTTACACCTTACAGGGGGCCTACACTGAAGCTTTCTTT. This encodes CASSYTLQGAYTEAFF.

This clonotype was seen many times. V is TRBV18 and J is TRBJ2-5; D is possibly TRBD1 (5 bases). The V end lost 2 bases, the J end lost 3 bases, and 13 bases lay between the germline ends. CDR3 length: 15 amino acids. The germline V gene has CDR1 KGHSH and CDR2 LQKENI. The CDR3 loop is CASSPSRQGKETQYF. The DNA of the CDR3 is TGTGCCAGCTCACCAAGCCGGCAGGGTAAAGAGACCCAGTACTTC.

The sample holds many counts of this clonotype. V is TRBV25-1 and J is TRBJ2-2, with D possibly matching TRBD1 (5 bases). The CDR3 has 16 amino acids. Germline CDR1 and CDR2: MGHDK and SYGVNS. Trimming stripped 1 base from V and 7 bases from J, with 16 bases between. CDR3 in DNA: TGTGCCAGCAGTGAATTCACGGCAGGGTTGGACGGGGAGCTGTTTTTT. It is translated as CASSEFTAGLDGELFF.

The sample holds many counts of this clonotype. CDR3 bases: TGTGCCTGGAGCCCAGAGGTTGCTGACAATGAGCAGTTCTTC. This codes for CAWSPEVADNEQFF. This chain uses TRBV30 with TRBJ2-1, with D hard to call. CDR1 and CDR2 (germline): GTSNPN, SVGIG (reference sequence). The CDR3 runs to 14 residues. Trimming shortened V by 3 bases and J by 5 bases, and 14 bases separated the two germline ends.

This clonotype was counted many times. This chain joins TRBV7-9 and TRBJ1-1; D might be TRBD1 (5 bases). Between the trimmed V and J ends, which lost 4 bases and 0 bases, there was a span of 9 bases. The CDR3 spans 14 residues. Per germline, CDR1 SEHNR and CDR2 FQNEAQ (reference sequence). CDR3 nucleotides: TGTGCCAGCAGCTCCTCAGGGATGAACACTGAAGCTTTCTTT. This codes for CASSSSGMNTEAFF.

The sample holds a few counts of this clonotype. The rearrangement joins TRBV24-1 to TRBJ2-7; TRBD2 might be the D (5 bases). Germline values: CDR1 KGHDR, CDR2 SFDVKD. V lost 3 bases and J 2 bases, leaving 16 bases between the germline ends. This CDR3 contains 16 residues. The chain's CDR3 is CATSDPGDQNPYEQYF. The CDR3 nucleotides read TGTGCCACCAGTGATCCCGGGGATCAAAATCCCTACGAGCAGTACTTC.

V is TRBV12-3 or TRBV12-4 and J is TRBJ1-5; D remains unclear. V was shortened by 6 bases and J by 11 bases, with 11 bases between the two germline ends. CDR3 size: 11 residues. In nucleotides, the CDR3 is TGTGCCAGCAGCCTGGCTCGGACCCAGCATTTT. It yields the protein CASSLARTQHF.

The rearrangement uses TRBV7-9 and TRBJ2-7; D unclear. This CDR3 comprises 14 residues. Germline CDR1 and CDR2: SEHNR and FQNEAQ (reference sequence). Trimming removed 4 bases at V and 0 bases at J, with 10 bases between. CDR3 loop: CASSYTAASYEQYF. Written as DNA, the CDR3 is TGTGCCAGCAGCTATACCGCGGCCTCCTACGAGCAGTACTTC.